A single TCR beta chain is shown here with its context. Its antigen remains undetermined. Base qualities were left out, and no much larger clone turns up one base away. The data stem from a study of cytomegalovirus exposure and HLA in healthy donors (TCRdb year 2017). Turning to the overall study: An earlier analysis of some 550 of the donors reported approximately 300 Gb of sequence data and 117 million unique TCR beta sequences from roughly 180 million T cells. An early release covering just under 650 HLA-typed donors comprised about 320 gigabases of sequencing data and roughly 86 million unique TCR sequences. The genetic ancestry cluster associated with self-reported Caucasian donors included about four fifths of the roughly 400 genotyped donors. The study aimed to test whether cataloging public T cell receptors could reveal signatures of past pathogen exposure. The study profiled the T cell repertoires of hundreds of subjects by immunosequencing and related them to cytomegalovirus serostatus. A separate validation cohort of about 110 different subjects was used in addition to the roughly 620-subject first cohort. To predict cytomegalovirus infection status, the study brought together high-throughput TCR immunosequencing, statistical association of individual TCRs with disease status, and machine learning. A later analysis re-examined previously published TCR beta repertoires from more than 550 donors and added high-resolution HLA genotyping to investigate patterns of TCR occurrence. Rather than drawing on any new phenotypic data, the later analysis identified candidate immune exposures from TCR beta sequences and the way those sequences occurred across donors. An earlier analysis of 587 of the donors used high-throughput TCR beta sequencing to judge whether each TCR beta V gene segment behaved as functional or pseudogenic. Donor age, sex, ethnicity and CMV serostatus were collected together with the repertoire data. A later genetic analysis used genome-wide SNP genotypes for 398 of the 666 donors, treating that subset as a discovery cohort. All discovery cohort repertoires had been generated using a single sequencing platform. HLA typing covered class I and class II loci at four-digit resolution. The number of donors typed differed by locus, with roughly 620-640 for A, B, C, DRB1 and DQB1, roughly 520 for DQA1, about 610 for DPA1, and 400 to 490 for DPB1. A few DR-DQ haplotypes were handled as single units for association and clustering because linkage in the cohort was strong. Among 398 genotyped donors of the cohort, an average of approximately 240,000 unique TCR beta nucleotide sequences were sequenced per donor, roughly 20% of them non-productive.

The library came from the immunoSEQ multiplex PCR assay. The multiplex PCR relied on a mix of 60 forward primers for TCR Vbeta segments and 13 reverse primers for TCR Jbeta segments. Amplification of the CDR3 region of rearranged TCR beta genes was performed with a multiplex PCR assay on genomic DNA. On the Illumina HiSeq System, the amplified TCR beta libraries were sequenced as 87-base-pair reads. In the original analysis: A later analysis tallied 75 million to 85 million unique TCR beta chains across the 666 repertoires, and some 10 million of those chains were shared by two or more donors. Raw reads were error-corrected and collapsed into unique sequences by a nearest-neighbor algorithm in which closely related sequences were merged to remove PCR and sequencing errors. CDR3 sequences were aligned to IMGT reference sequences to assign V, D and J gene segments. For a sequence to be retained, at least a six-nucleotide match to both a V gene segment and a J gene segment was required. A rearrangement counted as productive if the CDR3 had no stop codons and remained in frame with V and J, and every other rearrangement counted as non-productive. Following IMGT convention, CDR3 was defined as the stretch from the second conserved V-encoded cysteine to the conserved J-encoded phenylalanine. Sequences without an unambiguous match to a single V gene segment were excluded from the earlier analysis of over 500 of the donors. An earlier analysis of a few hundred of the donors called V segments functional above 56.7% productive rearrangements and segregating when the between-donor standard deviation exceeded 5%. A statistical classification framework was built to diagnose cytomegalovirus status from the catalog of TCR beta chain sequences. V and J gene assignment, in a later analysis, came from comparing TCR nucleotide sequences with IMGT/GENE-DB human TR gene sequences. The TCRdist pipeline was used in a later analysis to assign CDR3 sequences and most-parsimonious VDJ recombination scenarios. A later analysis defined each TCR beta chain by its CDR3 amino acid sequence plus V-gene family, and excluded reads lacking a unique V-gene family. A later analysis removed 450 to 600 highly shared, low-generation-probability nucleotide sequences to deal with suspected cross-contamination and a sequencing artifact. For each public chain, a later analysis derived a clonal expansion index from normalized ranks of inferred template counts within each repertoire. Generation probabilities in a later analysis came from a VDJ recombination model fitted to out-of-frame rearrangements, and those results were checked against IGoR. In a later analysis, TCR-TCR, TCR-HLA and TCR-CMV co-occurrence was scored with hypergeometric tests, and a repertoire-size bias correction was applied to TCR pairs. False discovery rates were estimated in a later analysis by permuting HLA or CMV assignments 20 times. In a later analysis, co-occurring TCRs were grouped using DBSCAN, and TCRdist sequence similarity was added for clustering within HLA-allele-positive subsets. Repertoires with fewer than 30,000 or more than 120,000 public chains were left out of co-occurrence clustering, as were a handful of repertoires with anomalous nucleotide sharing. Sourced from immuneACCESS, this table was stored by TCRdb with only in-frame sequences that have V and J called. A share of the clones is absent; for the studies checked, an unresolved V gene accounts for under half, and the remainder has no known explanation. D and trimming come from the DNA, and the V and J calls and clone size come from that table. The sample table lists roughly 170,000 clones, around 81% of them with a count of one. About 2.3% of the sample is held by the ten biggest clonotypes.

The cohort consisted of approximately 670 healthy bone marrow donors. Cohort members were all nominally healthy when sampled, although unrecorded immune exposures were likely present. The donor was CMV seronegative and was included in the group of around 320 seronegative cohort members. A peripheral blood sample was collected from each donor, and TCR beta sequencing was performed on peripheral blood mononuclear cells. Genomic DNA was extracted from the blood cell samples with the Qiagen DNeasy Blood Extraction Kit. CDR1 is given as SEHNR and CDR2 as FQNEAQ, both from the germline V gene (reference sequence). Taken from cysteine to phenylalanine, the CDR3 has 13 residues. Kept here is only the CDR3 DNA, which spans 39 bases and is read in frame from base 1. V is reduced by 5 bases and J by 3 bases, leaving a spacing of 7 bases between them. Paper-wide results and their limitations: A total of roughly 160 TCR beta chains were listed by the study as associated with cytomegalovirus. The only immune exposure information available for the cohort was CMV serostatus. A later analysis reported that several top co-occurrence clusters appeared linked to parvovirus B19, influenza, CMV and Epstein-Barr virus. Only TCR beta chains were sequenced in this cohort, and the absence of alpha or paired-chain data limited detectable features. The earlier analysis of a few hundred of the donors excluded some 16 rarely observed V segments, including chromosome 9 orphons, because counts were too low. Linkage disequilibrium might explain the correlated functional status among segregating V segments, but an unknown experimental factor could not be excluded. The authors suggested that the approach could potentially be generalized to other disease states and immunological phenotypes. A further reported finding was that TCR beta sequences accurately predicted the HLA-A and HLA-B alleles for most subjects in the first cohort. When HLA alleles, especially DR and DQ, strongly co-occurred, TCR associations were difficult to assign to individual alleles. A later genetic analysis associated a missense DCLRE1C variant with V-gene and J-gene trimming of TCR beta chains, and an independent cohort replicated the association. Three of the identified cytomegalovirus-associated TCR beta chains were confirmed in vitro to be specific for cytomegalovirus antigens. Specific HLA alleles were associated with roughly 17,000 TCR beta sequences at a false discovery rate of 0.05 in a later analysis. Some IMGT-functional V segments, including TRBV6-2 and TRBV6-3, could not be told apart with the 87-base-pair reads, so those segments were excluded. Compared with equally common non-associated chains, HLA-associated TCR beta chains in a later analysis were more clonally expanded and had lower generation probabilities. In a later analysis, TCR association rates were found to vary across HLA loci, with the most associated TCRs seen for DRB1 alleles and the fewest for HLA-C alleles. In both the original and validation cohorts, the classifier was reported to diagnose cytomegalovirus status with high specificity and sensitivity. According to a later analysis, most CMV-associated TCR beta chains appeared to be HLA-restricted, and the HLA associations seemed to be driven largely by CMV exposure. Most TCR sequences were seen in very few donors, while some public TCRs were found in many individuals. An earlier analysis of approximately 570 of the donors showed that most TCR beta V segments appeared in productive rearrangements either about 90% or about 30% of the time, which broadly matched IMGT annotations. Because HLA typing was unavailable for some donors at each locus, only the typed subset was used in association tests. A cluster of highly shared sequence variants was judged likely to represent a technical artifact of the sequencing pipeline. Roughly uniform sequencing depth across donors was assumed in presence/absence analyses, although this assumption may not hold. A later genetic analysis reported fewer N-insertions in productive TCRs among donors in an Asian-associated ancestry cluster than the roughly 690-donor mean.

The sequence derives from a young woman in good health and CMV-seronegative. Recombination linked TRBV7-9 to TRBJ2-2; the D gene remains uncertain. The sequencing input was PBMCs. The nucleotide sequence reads TGTGCCAGCAGCCCAGATGACACCGGGGAGCTGTTTTTT. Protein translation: CASSPDDTGELFF.